This TCR beta chain originates from a study of CD8 T cells in ankylosing spondylitis. This clonotype has more than one count but fewer than ten. Its target is not known. Study outcomes and limitations: It was reported that disease-linked clones were significantly enriched in matched ankylosing spondylitis synovial fluid. In reactive arthritis synovial fluid and blood, some motif variants had been reported before. For ankylosing spondylitis blood, a TCR beta motif of several highly homologous variants appeared characteristic. A CD8+ phenotype characterized the disease-linked clones, which were relatively rare in peripheral blood.

TCRdb processed the 5' RACE reads anew with MiXCR; each CDR3 protein has one entry. The table includes about 240,000 distinct CDR3 sequences, approximately 9% detected once. The CDR3 loop spans 14 amino acids. CDR1 is SGHRS, CDR2 YFSETQ, per germline. V gave up 0 bases and J gave up 1 base, with 5 bases separating them. Sequencing input: blood, either unsorted or a sorted T cell fraction (not recorded which). The TCR was taken from a male donor with ankylosing spondylitis or in good health (not recorded which). The chain combines TRBV5-1 with TRBJ2-4; tentatively, D is TRBD1 (5 bases). The CDR3 region is CASSLGQAKNIQYF. The CDR3 bases are TGCGCCAGCAGCTTGGGACAGGCCAAAAACATTCAGTACTTC.